This entry lists 20 T cell receptor beta chains sequenced from one sample in a study of blood T cell repertoires in COVID-19 (dated by TCRdb to about 2020). Receptors were amplified or captured by the immunoSEQ multiplex PCR assay. Not all clones reach the TCRdb copy of this immuneACCESS table, which keeps in-frame sequences only. Checked studies attribute under half of the gap to unresolved V genes and leave the rest unexplained. Recorded for this sample are about 310,000 clones; 85% of them occurred a single time. 1.9% of the sample rests with the top ten. Sample: PBMCs or T cells enriched from blood (not recorded which). The receptors were sampled from a woman younger than 45 who had been exposed to COVID-19.

V and J are TRBV24-1 and TRBJ2-5; D perhaps matches TRBD2 (7 bases). Trimming took off 11 bases at V and 4 bases at J, with 19 bases between the two ends. This CDR3 spans 14 amino acids. Per germline, CDR1 KGHDR and CDR2 SFDVKD. CDR3: CAISAVGGVETQYF. Here the CDR3 DNA reads TGTGCCATCTCAGCGGTAGGGGGGGTAGAGACCCAGTACTTC.

This clone is a singleton in its sample. The CDR3 DNA follows: TGTGCCAGCAGTGACGACAGGGCGAGGGGGTCACCCCTCCACTTT. Its protein is CASSDDRARGSPLHF. The V gene is TRBV6-1, the J gene TRBJ1-6; 7 bases match TRBD1. Losses at the gene ends were 3 bases for V and 10 bases for J; bases not matched to a gene: 9. The CDR3 is 15 residues long. CDR1 and CDR2 from the germline V gene are MNHNS and SASEGT.

V gene TRBV28 combines with J gene TRBJ1-1; TRBD1 might be the D (6 bases). Trimming took 5 bases from V and 3 from J, leaving 22 bases between them. The CDR3 contains 17 residues. Germline CDR1 reads MDHEN; CDR2 reads SYDVKM. The CDR3 coding sequence is TGTGCCAGCAGTCGGGGCGCGGGGGGGCGGAGGGACACTGAAGCTTTCTTT. It codes for CASSRGAGGRRDTEAFF.

This chain joins TRBV7-2 and TRBJ2-4; D is perhaps TRBD1 (6 bases). Deletions cut 5 bases from V and 1 base from J, with 12 bases between. CDR1 is SGHTA and CDR2 is FQGNSA in the germline V gene. CDR3 length equals 15 residues. This CDR3 is CASSEPDRAKNIQYF. CDR3 DNA: TGTGCCAGCAGCGAGCCCGACAGGGCCAAAAACATTCAGTACTTC.

The DNA for the CDR3 is TGTGCCAGCAGCGTAGGAGGGGGTGACCCCTACGAGCAGTACTTC. It is translated as CASSVGGGDPYEQYF. The chain uses TRBV9 and TRBJ2-7; weak D call: TRBD1 (6 bases). In germline, CDR1 is SGDLS, CDR2 YYNGEE. The CDR3 contains 15 residues. The germline V and J ends were trimmed by 0 bases and 2 bases, with 12 bases remaining between them.

The chain couples TRBV5-5 to TRBJ1-2, with 7 bases lining up with TRBD1. Germline-derived CDR1 and CDR2 are SGHKS and YYEKEE (reference sequence). There are 14 residues in the CDR3. Trimming at V came to 2 bases and at J to 7 bases, leaving 8 bases not matched to a gene. CDR3 bases: TGTGCCAGCAGCTTTTATCGGGCAGGGGGTGGCTACACCTTC. Translated, it gives CASSFYRAGGGYTF.

The chain combines TRBV3-1 (or the pseudogene TRBV3-2) with TRBJ2-1; 8 bases map to TRBD1. Germline V gene lookup returns CDR1 LGHDT and CDR2 YNNKEL (reference sequence). The CDR3 totals 14 residues. V lost 3 bases, J lost 4 bases, and 2 bases stayed unmatched. CDR3 in DNA: TGTGCCAGCAGCCACGGGACAGGTTACAATGAGCAGTTCTTC. Translated, it gives CASSHGTGYNEQFF.

The rearrangement joins TRBV19 to TRBJ1-1; the match to TRBD1 covers 7 bases. This CDR3 has 15 amino acids. Germline V lookup: CDR1 LNHDA, CDR2 SQIVND (reference sequence). With V trimmed by 3 bases and J by 1 base, 5 bases remained unmatched. CDR3 region: CASSISRTGNTEAFF. The CDR3 DNA is TGTGCCAGTAGTATTAGCCGGACAGGGAACACTGAAGCTTTCTTT.

In its sample, this clone is medium-sized. This sequence joins TRBV27 and TRBJ2-2; D perhaps matches TRBD2 (6 bases). V was trimmed by 2 bases and J by 6 bases, leaving 10 bases between them. This CDR3 is 14 amino acids long. The germline gives CDR1 MNHEY, CDR2 SMNVEV (reference sequence). The CDR3 bases are TGTGCCAGCAGTTTAGTCGGGAGCCCCGGGGAGCTGTTTTTT. As protein: CASSLVGSPGELFF.

This chain connects TRBV5-8 to TRBJ2-5; D is unclear. CDR1 SGHTS and CDR2 YDEGEE come from the germline V gene. Trimming removed 1 base from V and 5 bases from J, with 12 bases in between. The length of the CDR3 is 14 residues. The CDR3 DNA is TGTGCCAGCAGCTTGTCCAGTTTGTATGAGACCCAGTACTTC. Protein product: CASSLSSLYETQYF.

In its sample, this clone was seen once. The chain couples TRBV24-1 to TRBJ2-1; 7 bases map to TRBD1. The CDR3 runs to 16 residues. CDR1 is KGHDR and CDR2 is SFDVKD in the germline V gene. The J segment lost 4 bases and the V segment lost 4 bases, leaving 9 bases of the junction unmatched. In DNA, the CDR3 is TGTGCCACCAGTGACCCCTTTAGGACAGGATACAATGAGCAGTTCTTC. It translates to CATSDPFRTGYNEQFF.

This chain links TRBV20-1 with TRBJ2-3, with 7 bases lining up with TRBD2. The CDR3 covers 17 residues. Trimming removed 3 bases from V and 3 bases from J; junction bases left unmatched: 15. Germline lookup yields CDR1 DFQATT and CDR2 SNEGSKA (reference sequence). The CDR3 sequence: CSASFSREILWTDTQYF. The CDR3 DNA is TGCAGTGCTAGTTTCTCGCGGGAGATTTTATGGACAGATACGCAGTATTTT.

The J gene is TRBJ2-7, the V gene TRBV27; a weak D match, TRBD1 (5 bases). The CDR3 spans 15 residues. CDR1 MNHEY and CDR2 SMNVEV come from the germline V gene (reference sequence). Deletions cut 0 bases from V and 7 bases from J, with 16 bases between. CDR3 in amino acids: CASSLSTVLLGEQYF. CDR3 nucleotide sequence: TGTGCCAGCAGTTTATCGACAGTATTACTGGGGGAGCAGTACTTC.

Only a few counts were recorded for this clone. The chain couples TRBV19 to TRBJ1-5; 9 bases match TRBD1. Per germline, CDR1 LNHDA and CDR2 SQIVND (reference sequence). This CDR3 spans 16 amino acids. The V segment lost 9 bases and the J segment 0 bases; nucleotides outside the gene matches: 9. CDR3 in amino acids: CARIQGANGSNQPQHF. In DNA, the CDR3 is TGTGCCAGAATACAGGGGGCGAATGGTAGCAATCAGCCCCAGCATTTT.

The V call is TRBV28, the J call TRBJ2-7; a weak D match, TRBD2 (5 bases). This CDR3 contains 17 residues. Germline lookup yields CDR1 MDHEN and CDR2 SYDVKM. Trimming removed 3 bases at V and 0 bases at J, with 18 bases between. The CDR3 spells CASSFWAIARNSYEQYF. The CDR3, as DNA: TGTGCCAGCAGTTTTTGGGCGATAGCGAGGAACTCCTACGAGCAGTACTTC.

This rearrangement joins TRBV29-1 to TRBJ1-2; TRBD1 matches 12 bases. Germline CDR1 reads SQVTM; CDR2 reads ANQGSEA. Trimming cost V 6 bases and J 4 bases; bases outside gene matches: 3. This CDR3 is 13 amino acids long. CDR3 sequence reads: CSVSGQGAYGYTF. The DNA of the CDR3 is TGCAGCGTCTCGGGACAGGGGGCCTATGGCTACACCTTC.

The chain is built from TRBV6-1 and TRBJ2-6; tentative D call: TRBD1 (5 bases). Looked up from germline, CDR1 is MNHNS and CDR2 is SASEGT. The germline V and J ends were trimmed by 2 bases and 4 bases, with 9 bases remaining between them. The CDR3 extends over 15 amino acids. Written as DNA, the CDR3 is TGTGCCAGCAGTGAACAGGGATCCGGGGCCAACGTCCTGACTTTC. It encodes CASSEQGSGANVLTF.

J is TRBJ1-2 and V is TRBV30; D is undetermined. This CDR3 is built from 15 residues. V lost 2 bases, J lost 2 bases, and 15 bases lay in between. Germline V gives CDR1 GTSNPN, CDR2 SVGIG (reference sequence). CDR3 protein: CAWSLPGIGNYGYTF. The CDR3 bases are TGTGCCTGGAGTCTTCCGGGGATTGGGAACTATGGCTACACCTTC.

This chain uses TRBV5-1 with TRBJ2-5; tentative D call: TRBD2 (6 bases). Per the germline V gene, CDR1 is SGHRS and CDR2 is YFSETQ. This CDR3 spans 15 amino acids. Trimming took off 0 bases at V and 2 bases at J, with 11 bases between the two ends. DNA for the CDR3: TGCGCCAGCAGCTTGGATGCGGGGAGTCAAGAGACCCAGTACTTC. The encoded protein is CASSLDAGSQETQYF.

The genes are TRBV6-4 and TRBJ2-7; D gene uncertain. This CDR3 has 13 residues. The germline V gene has CDR1 MRHNA and CDR2 SNTAGT. V gave up 5 bases and J gave up 6 bases, with 14 bases separating them. CDR3 DNA: TGTGCCAGCAGTCTAGACCCCGATTCCGAGCAGTACTTC. Protein: CASSLDPDSEQYF.